This TCR beta chain was observed in a study of shared clonotypes between healthy human individuals (dated by TCRdb to 2019 to 2021). Regarding the complete study: Three men and two women, aged 18 to 49 years, made up the cohort. Per donor, leukapheresis produced somewhere between about 0.94 and 9 billion PBMCs. Blood TCR repertoires of about 5 healthy adults were deeply sequenced to estimate repertoire size and the extent of clonotype sharing between individuals. Per donor, three plates each were used for CD4 naive and CD4 memory, two for CD8 naive, and one for CD8 memory. Libraries were prepared and TCR repertoires were sequenced by different laboratories using diverse techniques, in order to increase sequencing depth and limit assay-specific biases.

The investigation overall reported the following: Clonotypes shared by all four sorted-subset donors showed higher generation probabilities than non-shared clonotypes. Approximately 5% of naive CD4, 3.5% of naive CD8, 2.3% of memory CD4, and 0.4% of memory CD8 clonotypes were shared across several donors. Naive subsets generally had larger estimated clonotype richness than memory subsets did. Sampling was restricted to blood, and TCR repertoires in tissues likely differ from the TCR repertoires found in blood. Pairwise subsampling led to the expectation that sequencing depth would affect the degree of clonotype sharing among donors. Because the study included only a small number of donors, the genetic and exposure-history diversity represented was limited. Even with the large sequencing depth, rarefaction of the sorted-subset datasets indicated that sequencing was incomplete.

Healthy HIV-negative adults with no recently reported acute infections or vaccinations were included as donors. Every donor was a Caucasian adult residing in Nashville, Tennessee, USA. CD8 memory samples were composed of magnetically selected CD45RO+ cells combined with CCR7-negative CD45RA+ effector memory (TemRA) cells. Blood was collected by leukapheresis, and PBMCs were isolated by Ficoll-Histopaque density gradient centrifugation and then cryopreserved in liquid nitrogen vapor phase. Analytical flow cytometry was used to check the purity and quantity of each magnetically sorted T cell population. Genomic DNA was isolated from each sorted fraction and quantified by UV absorbance on a Nanodrop 2000c. Its CDR3 holds 14 amino acids, cysteine through phenylalanine. Just CDR3 DNA is preserved here, 42 bases in frame from base 1. CDR1 is given as SEHNR and CDR2 as FQNEAQ, both from the germline V gene (reference sequence). V is pared back by 3 bases and J by 9 bases, with 15 bases lying between the germline termini.

Using the deep immunoSEQ assay, TCR CDR3 regions were amplified from genomic DNA by multiplex PCR. For each cell subset, the extracted genomic DNA was distributed evenly across all wells of several immunoSEQ 96-well plates, and each plate served as one replicate. Each replicate PCR for sorted subsets received approximately 220 ng genomic DNA, equal to around 32,000 T cell genomes. The purified libraries were quantified using a Qubit 3.0 fluorometer, sized with a Bioanalyzer 2100, and then quantified again using the KAPA Library Quantification kit. Every immunoSEQ 96-well plate was sequenced on a dedicated single-read 150-cycle Illumina NextSeq 550 flow cell. Regarding the original processing steps: Because only junctional sequences without quality scores were contained in the immunoSEQ output, filtering matching that applied to full-length reads could not be performed. To assign V/J genes and CDR3, sequences were annotated against IMGT germline references using PyIR, a Python wrapper for IgBLAST v1.9. Reads with weak V/J assignments (E-value above 1e-6), missing CDR3, stop codons, out-of-frame junctions, or ambiguous translated residues were removed. V3J clonotypes were defined as sequences sharing the same inferred V gene, J gene, and CDR3 amino acid sequence. The percentage overlap between two repertoires was calculated by dividing the number of shared unique clonotypes by the size of the smaller repertoire. Richness of each repertoire was evaluated using RTK rarefaction, the Chao1 estimator, and Recon v2.1 estimates of unobserved clonotypes. Generation probabilities were computed with OLGA for all TCRbeta clonotypes obtained by the gDNA method from several donors. Imported from immuneACCESS, the table was reduced by TCRdb to in-frame sequences with V and J called. These copies leave out some clones; in studies compared against another copy, an unresolved V gene accounts for under half, and the cause of the remainder is not known. V and J calls and clone size are given by that table; D and trimming were obtained from the DNA. Across this sample there are about 380,000 clones, with 90% to 97% seen only once. About 0.32% of the sample belongs to the ten largest clones.

With respect to this clone: Its antigen is not yet known. Within one base of it there is no much larger clone, and no base qualities were kept.

Sequenced material: memory CD8+ T cells sorted from blood. Reading the label with the study, this specimen's cell subset or site is: CD45RO+ cells pooled with CCR7-negative TemRA cells. The source is a man aged 30 to 45 in good health. Recombination connected TRBV7-9 to TRBJ2-1; the D segment could be TRBD2, given 6 matching bases. Read as DNA, the sequence is TGTGCCAGCAGCTTGACTAGTGTGACCATTGAGCAGTTCTTC. It translates to CASSLTSVTIEQFF.